A selection of T cell receptor beta chains follows, all from one sample in a study of follicular helper T cells after annual influenza vaccination. Libraries were prepared by immunoSEQ multiplex PCR; TCRdb keeps only in-frame clonotypes and omits some of them. The repertoire holds approximately 25,000 clones, approximately 81% seen once, with about 1.2% in the top ten. The sequenced sample was CXCR5+ CD38- circulating T follicular helper cells from blood, obtained on the day of influenza vaccination. Source of these receptors: an adult who received the influenza vaccine. Each CDR3 is given with its conserved first and last residue. D genes are given only for firm matches. For some rows the clone size is stated as once, few or many, or as a class when expanded; others skip it.

clone_size	j_call	d_call	v_call	cdr3_nt	cdr3_aa
.	TRBJ1-2	TRBD1	TRBV29-1	TGCAGCGTTGAAGAGCCGGACAGGGTGGTTGGCTACACCTTC	CSVEEPDRVVGYTF
.	TRBJ1-2	.	TRBV4-1	TGCGCCAGCAGCCAAGTCAGTGGTAACTATGGCTACACCTTC	CASSQVSGNYGYTF
.	TRBJ2-7	.	TRBV28	TGTGCCAGCAGTTCTCCAGACAGATTTTACGAGCAGTACTTC	CASSSPDRFYEQYF
.	TRBJ1-4	TRBD1	TRBV5-1	TGCGCCAGCAGCTCTACAGGGGGTGAGGATGAAAAACTGTTTTTT	CASSSTGGEDEKLFF
few	TRBJ2-1	TRBD2	TRBV5-8	TGTGCCAGCACCCTAGGCGGGGGGGCAAACAATGAGCAGTTCTTC	CASTLGGGANNEQFF
.	TRBJ1-2	TRBD1	TRBV6-5	TGTGCCAGCAGTCAAGACAGGGTGGGTAACTATGGCTACACCTTC	CASSQDRVGNYGYTF
once	TRBJ2-7	.	TRBV28	TGTGCCAGCAGAAGAGGGTCGGGAGAGCAGTACTTC	CASRRGSGEQYF
.	TRBJ2-1	TRBD1	TRBV11-2	TGTGCCAGCAGCCGGGGGACAGGGGGCAATGAGCAGTTCTTC	CASSRGTGGNEQFF
.	TRBJ2-7	TRBD1	TRBV29-1	TGCAGCGTTGAAACGGGACAGAGAAGCGAGCAGTACTTC	CSVETGQRSEQYF
.	TRBJ2-3	.	TRBV6-5	TGTGCCAGCAGTTACGGGGCCGTGGGTGGGACAGATACGCAGTATTTT	CASSYGAVGGTDTQYF
.	TRBJ1-4	TRBD1	TRBV7-8	TGTGCCAGCAGCTCTAGAGGACAGGGGGCCGACAAGAGGATTTTT	CASSSRGQGADKRIF
.	TRBJ2-1	.	TRBV18	TGTGCCAGCTCACCAACTACGACGGGTGAGCAGTTCTTC	CASSPTTTGEQFF
.	TRBJ1-2	TRBD1	TRBV6-4	TGTGCCAGCAGCTATACCCAGGGGGCCTATGGAGGCTACACCTTC	CASSYTQGAYGGYTF
.	TRBJ2-2	.	TRBV6-5	TGTGCCAGCAGCCGTACAGGACGGAAGCTGTTTTTT	CASSRTGRKLFF
.	TRBJ2-7	TRBD2	TRBV7-6	TGTGCCAGCAGCTCCGGGACTAGCGGGGACCAGCAGTACTTC	CASSSGTSGDQQYF
few	TRBJ1-5	TRBD1	TRBV18	TGTGCCAGCTCAACACAGGGGCAGAATCAGCCCCAGCATTTT	CASSTQGQNQPQHF
.	TRBJ2-1	.	TRBV7-2	TGTGCCAGCAGCTTACGGGTCCTGAGCTCCTACAATGAGCAGTTCTTC	CASSLRVLSSYNEQFF
.	TRBJ2-1	TRBD2	TRBV7-8	TGTGCCAGCAGGCCGAGCGGGAGTGGGCAGTTCTTC	CASRPSGSGQFF
few	TRBJ2-4	TRBD1	TRBV18	TGTGCCAGCTCACTTGTCGGACAGGGGATAGACATTCAGTACTTC	CASSLVGQGIDIQYF
.	TRBJ2-3	.	TRBV6-1	TGTGCCAGCAGCGAATGGGGGAGGAGCGCAGATACGCAGTATTTT	CASSEWGRSADTQYF
.	TRBJ2-1	TRBD2	TRBV7-9	TGTGCCAGCAGCTCGGGGACTAGCGGGAAGGGTGTCGGAGAGCAGTTCTTC	CASSSGTSGKGVGEQFF
.	TRBJ2-1	TRBD2	TRBV19	TGTGCCAGTAGTATAGCAGGGTTAGCGGGGGGTGAGCAGTTCTTC	CASSIAGLAGGEQFF
.	TRBJ2-7	.	TRBV7-2	TGTGCCAGCCAGAAATACAGCTCCTACGAGCAGTACTTC	CASQKYSSYEQYF
.	TRBJ1-3	TRBD1	TRBV27	TGTGCCAGCACACCGGGACAGGGGAAAAACACCATATATTTT	CASTPGQGKNTIYF
.	TRBJ1-4	.	TRBV18	TGTGCCAGCTCACCAAATTCTGGCAGTGAAAAACTGTTTTTT	CASSPNSGSEKLFF
few	TRBJ1-2	TRBD1	TRBV6-4	TGTGCCAGCAGTGACCTTCCCCAGTGGCCGGGACAGATTTTTCCAAGGTATGGCTACACCTTC	CASSDLPQWPGQIFPRYGYTF
.	TRBJ2-1	TRBD1	TRBV6-5	TGTGCCAGCAGTTACTCGCGACAGGGGGATGAGCAGTTCTTC	CASSYSRQGDEQFF
.	TRBJ1-4	TRBD1	TRBV7-3	TGTGCCAGCAGCCCCGAAGGACAGGGGCGGGCTCTCGATGAAAAACTGTTTTTT	CASSPEGQGRALDEKLFF
once	TRBJ2-3	.	TRBV7-3	TGTGCCAGCAGCTTAACGGGGGCAGGGAAAGATACGCAGTATTTT	CASSLTGAGKDTQYF
.	TRBJ2-5	TRBD1	TRBV5-1	TGCGCCAGCAGCCTTACAGGGGCCCTGAATCAAGAGACCCAGTACTTC	CASSLTGALNQETQYF
few	TRBJ2-3	TRBD1	TRBV2	TGTGCCAGCAGTGGGGACAGGGGGATTACGCAGTATTTT	CASSGDRGITQYF
.	TRBJ2-5	.	TRBV5-1	TGCGCCAGCAGCTCGTCAGGGTTGGAGACCCAGTACTTC	CASSSSGLETQYF
.	TRBJ1-2	TRBD1	TRBV7-2	TGTGCCAGCAGCCACAGGGGGAATGGCTACACCTTC	CASSHRGNGYTF
once	TRBJ2-3	.	TRBV10-3	TGTGCCATCTCCCCGGCCCTCAACACGAGGGCAGATACGCAGTATTTT	CAISPALNTRADTQYF
.	TRBJ2-2	TRBD1	TRBV19	TGTGCCACATCGGGACAGGGGAACACCGGGGAGCTGTTTTTT	CATSGQGNTGELFF
.	TRBJ1-5	.	TRBV30	TGTGCCTGGTCCGGAGGGAGGGGAAGTCAGCCCCAGCATTTT	CAWSGGRGSQPQHF
.	TRBJ1-5	.	TRBV6-1	TGTGCCAGCAGCCTTACAGTTTATAGCAATCAGCCCCAGCATTTT	CASSLTVYSNQPQHF
.	TRBJ1-2	TRBD1	TRBV9	TGTGCCAGCAGCGTAGCTACGACAGGGGATTTGGGCTACACCTTC	CASSVATTGDLGYTF
.	TRBJ2-5	TRBD2	TRBV5-1	TGCGCCAGCTGTATTAGCGGGGGGGCCTTAGAGACCCAGTACTTC	CASCISGGALETQYF
.	TRBJ1-2	.	TRBV28	TGTGCCAGCAGTTTATCACGGAGCTATGGCTACACCTTC	CASSLSRSYGYTF
.	TRBJ2-3	TRBD2	TRBV18	TGTGCCAGCTCACCCGGGACTAGCGGAGATACGCAGTATTTT	CASSPGTSGDTQYF
.	TRBJ1-3	TRBD1	TRBV19	TGTGCCAGTAGTTTACCCTTACAGGGGGCGCGAAGAAACACCATATATTTT	CASSLPLQGARRNTIYF
.	TRBJ2-1	.	TRBV9	TGTGCCAGCAGCGTAGGGTGGTCGAGCTCCTACAATGAGCAGTTCTTC	CASSVGWSSSYNEQFF
.	TRBJ2-7	.	TRBV4-1	TGCGCCAGCAGCCAAGTCGGGTCCTACGAGCAGTACTTC	CASSQVGSYEQYF
.	TRBJ2-7	TRBD1	TRBV5-1	TGCGCCAGCCCGCCAACAGGGACAGGGGTCTCCTACGAGCAGTACTTC	CASPPTGTGVSYEQYF
.	TRBJ1-3	.	TRBV7-2	TGTGCCAGCAGCGCGATGGGGGGGAGTGGAAACACCATATATTTT	CASSAMGGSGNTIYF
.	TRBJ2-1	.	TRBV6-5	TGTGCCAGCAGTTTAGGGGGAGGGGGAGGATACAATGAGCAGTTCTTC	CASSLGGGGGYNEQFF
few	TRBJ2-5	.	TRBV20-1	TGCAGTGGACAGGTGGAAGAGACCCAGTACTTC	CSGQVEETQYF
.	TRBJ1-5	TRBD1	TRBV6-5	TGTGCCAGCAGTACTCAGGGGGCAAGCAATCAGCCCCAGCATTTT	CASSTQGASNQPQHF